These T cell receptor beta chains were read from a single sample in a study of blood T cell repertoires in COVID-19. Only in-frame clones appear in the TCRdb table, and some are missing; sequencing was by immunoSEQ multiplex PCR. The table records over 45,000 clones, about three quarters of them present only once. Sequencing was performed on peripheral blood. The receptors here all came from a man in his fifties with active or convalescent COVID-19. CDR3s include the opening cysteine and the closing phenylalanine or tryptophan. A D gene is named only where the DNA matches it firmly. Rows give clone size only sometimes, using once, few, many, or a class for an expanded clone.

cdr3_aa: CASSSPGFGETQYF; cdr3_nt: TGTGCCAGCAGTTCGCCAGGGTTTGGGGAGACCCAGTACTTC; clone_size: NA; d_call: NA; v_call: TRBV5-6; j_call: TRBJ2-5
cdr3_aa: CASSSRDYINSPLHF; cdr3_nt: TGCGCCAGCAGCTCCCGGGACTACATTAATTCACCCCTCCACTTT; clone_size: NA; d_call: NA; v_call: TRBV5-1; j_call: TRBJ1-6
cdr3_aa: CASSPRTSGVGETQYF; cdr3_nt: TGCGCCAGCAGCCCCCGGACTAGCGGGGTGGGTGAGACCCAGTACTTC; clone_size: NA; d_call: TRBD2; v_call: TRBV4-1; j_call: TRBJ2-5
cdr3_aa: CASSPTGGRNQPQHF; cdr3_nt: TGTGCCAGCTCACCGACAGGGGGCCGCAATCAGCCCCAGCATTTT; clone_size: NA; d_call: TRBD1; v_call: TRBV18; j_call: TRBJ1-5
cdr3_aa: CASSIRAGVANTEAFF; cdr3_nt: TGTGCCAGTAGTATAAGGGCAGGGGTAGCGAACACTGAAGCTTTCTTT; clone_size: NA; d_call: NA; v_call: TRBV19; j_call: TRBJ1-1
cdr3_aa: CASSPPQGANFYGYTF; cdr3_nt: TGTGCCAGCTCACCACCGCAGGGGGCAAATTTCTATGGCTACACCTTC; clone_size: NA; d_call: TRBD1; v_call: TRBV18; j_call: TRBJ1-2
cdr3_aa: CASSRPTSGRARFYNEQFF; cdr3_nt: TGTGCCAGCAGCCGCCCAACTAGCGGGAGGGCCAGGTTTTACAATGAGCAGTTCTTC; clone_size: NA; d_call: TRBD2; v_call: TRBV7-8; j_call: TRBJ2-1
cdr3_aa: CASSISAGDPEAFF; cdr3_nt: TGTGCCAGTAGTATTTCAGCCGGGGATCCTGAAGCTTTCTTT; clone_size: few; d_call: NA; v_call: TRBV19; j_call: TRBJ1-1
cdr3_aa: CASRNRGSPEETQYF; cdr3_nt: TGCGCCAGCAGAAACAGGGGGTCCCCGGAAGAGACCCAGTACTTC; clone_size: few; d_call: TRBD1; v_call: TRBV5-1; j_call: TRBJ2-5
cdr3_aa: CAWSVGDSGNTIYF; cdr3_nt: TGTGCCTGGAGTGTGGGAGACTCTGGAAACACCATATATTTT; clone_size: few; d_call: NA; v_call: TRBV30; j_call: TRBJ1-3
cdr3_aa: CASTILDSPLHF; cdr3_nt: TGTGCCAGCACGATTCTAGATTCACCCCTCCACTTT; clone_size: NA; d_call: NA; v_call: TRBV28; j_call: TRBJ1-6
cdr3_aa: CSVGLADSNEQYF; cdr3_nt: TGCAGCGTGGGACTAGCGGACTCTAACGAGCAGTACTTC; clone_size: once; d_call: TRBD2; v_call: TRBV29-1; j_call: TRBJ2-7
cdr3_aa: CASSPGTDTQYF; cdr3_nt: TGTGCCAGTAGTCCAGGGACAGATACGCAGTATTTT; clone_size: NA; d_call: NA; v_call: TRBV19; j_call: TRBJ2-3
cdr3_aa: CASSLAAGLQETQYF; cdr3_nt: TGTGCCAGCAGCTTAGCTGCGGGACTCCAAGAGACCCAGTACTTC; clone_size: few; d_call: NA; v_call: TRBV7-2; j_call: TRBJ2-5
cdr3_aa: CASSLGSPNEQFF; cdr3_nt: TGTGCCAGCAGCTTAGGGAGTCCCAATGAGCAGTTCTTC; clone_size: NA; d_call: NA; v_call: TRBV7-3; j_call: TRBJ2-1
cdr3_aa: CAWSGQGRGYTF; cdr3_nt: TGTGCCTGGAGTGGACAGGGAAGGGGCTACACCTTC; clone_size: NA; d_call: TRBD1; v_call: TRBV30; j_call: TRBJ1-2
cdr3_aa: CSVVVYNEQFF; cdr3_nt: TGCAGCGTTGTCGTTTACAATGAGCAGTTCTTC; clone_size: NA; d_call: NA; v_call: TRBV29-1; j_call: TRBJ2-1
cdr3_aa: CASSLVARSYEQYF; cdr3_nt: TGTGCCAGCAGCTTAGTGGCTCGTTCATACGAGCAGTACTTC; clone_size: NA; d_call: NA; v_call: TRBV7-2; j_call: TRBJ2-7
cdr3_aa: CASSIENYGYTF; cdr3_nt: TGTGCCAGCAGTATAGAGAACTATGGCTACACCTTC; clone_size: NA; d_call: NA; v_call: TRBV2; j_call: TRBJ1-2
cdr3_aa: CASSPRSGANVLTF; cdr3_nt: TGTGCCAGCAGCCCACGGTCAGGGGCCAACGTCCTGACTTTC; clone_size: NA; d_call: NA; v_call: TRBV7-3; j_call: TRBJ2-6
cdr3_aa: CASSPDRGDEQYF; cdr3_nt: TGTGCCAGCAGCCCTGACAGGGGCGACGAGCAGTACTTC; clone_size: NA; d_call: TRBD1; v_call: TRBV7-9; j_call: TRBJ2-7
cdr3_aa: CASSQDLALRTDTQYF; cdr3_nt: TGTGCCAGCAGCCAAGATCTAGCGCTGCGCACAGATACGCAGTATTTT; clone_size: NA; d_call: NA; v_call: TRBV14; j_call: TRBJ2-3
cdr3_aa: CASSQPGEGDEQYF; cdr3_nt: TGTGCCAGCAGCCAACCAGGGGAAGGAGACGAGCAGTACTTC; clone_size: NA; d_call: NA; v_call: TRBV14; j_call: TRBJ2-7
cdr3_aa: CASSPTGMVGETQYF; cdr3_nt: TGCGCCAGCAGCCCGACAGGGATGGTGGGAGAGACCCAGTACTTC; clone_size: NA; d_call: TRBD1; v_call: TRBV5-1; j_call: TRBJ2-5
cdr3_aa: CASSQGTIIYEQYF; cdr3_nt: TGCGCCAGCAGCCAAGGGACTATCATCTACGAGCAGTACTTC; clone_size: once; d_call: NA; v_call: TRBV4-1; j_call: TRBJ2-7
cdr3_aa: CASTLDPRADTQYF; cdr3_nt: TGTGCCAGTACCCTGGACCCGAGGGCAGATACGCAGTATTTT; clone_size: few; d_call: NA; v_call: TRBV19; j_call: TRBJ2-3
cdr3_aa: CASSSTQSEQFF; cdr3_nt: TGTGCCAGCAGCTCAACCCAAAGCGAGCAGTTCTTC; clone_size: NA; d_call: NA; v_call: TRBV7-3; j_call: TRBJ2-1
cdr3_aa: CASSPPPLGTGELFF; cdr3_nt: TGTGCCAGCTCACCACCCCCCCTAGGCACCGGGGAGCTGTTTTTT; clone_size: NA; d_call: NA; v_call: TRBV18; j_call: TRBJ2-2
cdr3_aa: CASSLARGNQPQHF; cdr3_nt: TGTGCCAGCAGCTTAGCGCGCGGGAATCAGCCCCAGCATTTT; clone_size: NA; d_call: NA; v_call: TRBV7-9; j_call: TRBJ1-5
cdr3_aa: CASSVFQNSPLHF; cdr3_nt: TGTGCCAGCAGTGTGTTCCAAAATTCACCCCTCCACTTT; clone_size: NA; d_call: NA; v_call: TRBV2; j_call: TRBJ1-6
cdr3_aa: CASSYRTGVQETQYF; cdr3_nt: TGTGCCAGCAGTTACCGGACAGGAGTTCAAGAGACCCAGTACTTC; clone_size: few; d_call: TRBD1; v_call: TRBV6-5; j_call: TRBJ2-5
cdr3_aa: CASSYGQGAYEQYF; cdr3_nt: TGCGCCAGCAGCTATGGACAGGGAGCCTACGAGCAGTACTTC; clone_size: NA; d_call: TRBD1; v_call: TRBV5-1; j_call: TRBJ2-7
cdr3_aa: CAWSVRGFGNTIYF; cdr3_nt: TGTGCCTGGAGTGTGAGAGGGTTTGGAAACACCATATATTTT; clone_size: NA; d_call: NA; v_call: TRBV30; j_call: TRBJ1-3
cdr3_aa: CASSTTRQYNQPQHF; cdr3_nt: TGTGCCAGCAGCACTACCAGACAGTACAATCAGCCCCAGCATTTT; clone_size: NA; d_call: NA; v_call: TRBV7-8; j_call: TRBJ1-5
cdr3_aa: CASSFVEAGDGYTF; cdr3_nt: TGTGCCAGCAGTTTTGTTGAGGCGGGGGATGGCTACACCTTC; clone_size: few; d_call: NA; v_call: TRBV27; j_call: TRBJ1-2
cdr3_aa: CASSESQGMGNYGYTF; cdr3_nt: TGTGCCAGCAGTGAGAGCCAGGGGATGGGGAACTATGGCTACACCTTC; clone_size: NA; d_call: NA; v_call: TRBV25-1; j_call: TRBJ1-2
cdr3_aa: CASMSGGLNTEAFF; cdr3_nt: TGCGCCAGCATGTCAGGGGGTCTGAACACTGAAGCTTTCTTT; clone_size: few; d_call: TRBD1; v_call: TRBV5-1; j_call: TRBJ1-1
cdr3_aa: CAWRAGGQETQYF; cdr3_nt: TGTGCCTGGAGGGCGGGAGGGCAAGAGACCCAGTACTTC; clone_size: NA; d_call: TRBD2; v_call: TRBV30; j_call: TRBJ2-5
cdr3_aa: CASSPSWGLYGYTF; cdr3_nt: TGTGCCAGCAGTCCATCGTGGGGACTCTATGGCTACACCTTC; clone_size: few; d_call: NA; v_call: TRBV6-5; j_call: TRBJ1-2
cdr3_aa: CASSPDRGGYTF; cdr3_nt: TGCGCCAGCAGCCCGGACAGGGGCGGCTACACCTTC; clone_size: once; d_call: TRBD1; v_call: TRBV4-1; j_call: TRBJ1-2
cdr3_aa: CASKPTEINEKLFF; cdr3_nt: TGTGCCAGCAAACCAACAGAGATAAATGAAAAACTGTTTTTT; clone_size: once; d_call: NA; v_call: TRBV6-5; j_call: TRBJ1-4
cdr3_aa: CASSLEGAVNTEAFF; cdr3_nt: TGTGCCAGCAGCTTAGAGGGGGCTGTGAACACTGAAGCTTTCTTT; clone_size: NA; d_call: TRBD1; v_call: TRBV7-8; j_call: TRBJ1-1
cdr3_aa: CASSPDRTQETQYF; cdr3_nt: TGCGCCAGCAGCCCAGACAGGACTCAAGAGACCCAGTACTTC; clone_size: NA; d_call: NA; v_call: TRBV5-1; j_call: TRBJ2-5
cdr3_aa: CASSVSGGVDYNEQFF; cdr3_nt: TGTGCCAGCAGCGTCTCCGGGGGTGTAGACTACAATGAGCAGTTCTTC; clone_size: medium-sized; d_call: NA; v_call: TRBV9; j_call: TRBJ2-1
cdr3_aa: CASATSGSNEQFF; cdr3_nt: TGTGCCAGTGCGACTAGCGGGAGCAATGAGCAGTTCTTC; clone_size: NA; d_call: TRBD2; v_call: TRBV19; j_call: TRBJ2-1
cdr3_aa: CASSLEQNYGYTF; cdr3_nt: TGTGCCAGCAGTTTAGAACAGAACTATGGCTACACCTTC; clone_size: NA; d_call: NA; v_call: TRBV12-3/TRBV12-4; j_call: TRBJ1-2
cdr3_aa: CASAPGLAGRETQYF; cdr3_nt: TGTGCCAGCGCTCCGGGACTAGCGGGAAGAGAGACCCAGTACTTC; clone_size: once; d_call: TRBD2; v_call: TRBV2; j_call: TRBJ2-5
cdr3_aa: CASSTGLDQPQHF; cdr3_nt: TGTGCCAGCAGTACAGGGTTGGATCAGCCCCAGCATTTT; clone_size: NA; d_call: NA; v_call: TRBV6-5; j_call: TRBJ1-5
cdr3_aa: CASSDGFRESPLHF; cdr3_nt: TGTGCCAGCAGTGATGGATTTAGGGAGTCACCCCTCCACTTT; clone_size: NA; d_call: NA; v_call: TRBV2; j_call: TRBJ1-6